This T cell receptor (beta chain) was sequenced during a study of cytomegalovirus exposure and HLA in healthy donors (dated by TCRdb to about 2017). Background for the entire study: According to an earlier analysis of a few hundred of the donors, 200 million or so T cells yielded approximately 120 million unique TCR beta sequences and roughly 280 Gb of sequence data. The number of donors typed differed by locus, with roughly 629-640 for A, B, C, DRB1 and DQB1, about 500 for DQA1, about 610 for DPA1, and about 450 for DPB1. Roughly 300 gigabases of sequencing data and some 85 million unique TCR sequences were included in an early release covering several hundred HLA-typed donors. Rather than using new phenotypic data, the later analysis identified candidate immune exposures from TCR beta sequences and from how often those sequences occurred across donors. Every discovery cohort repertoire had been produced on one sequencing platform. A later genetic analysis took genome-wide SNP genotypes for about 55% of the 666 donors and used that subset as a discovery cohort. Across 398 genotyped donors of the cohort, an average of roughly 250,000 unique TCR beta nucleotide sequences per donor were sequenced, and around 20% of those sequences were non-productive. The study was designed to test whether signatures of past pathogen exposure could be identified by cataloging public T cell receptors. In an earlier analysis of 587 of the donors, high-throughput TCR beta sequencing was used to judge whether each TCR beta V gene segment behaved as functional or pseudogenic. The study combined high-throughput TCR immunosequencing, statistical association of individual TCRs with disease status, and machine learning to predict cytomegalovirus infection status. A handful of DR-DQ haplotypes were handled as single units for association and clustering because linkage in the cohort was strong. Among the 398 genotyped donors, 81% belonged to the genetic ancestry cluster associated with self-reported Caucasian donors. Both class I and class II loci were covered by HLA typing, at four-digit resolution. A later analysis re-examined previously published TCR beta repertoires from roughly 720 donors and added high-resolution HLA genotyping to investigate patterns of TCR occurrence. Donor age, sex, ethnicity and CMV serostatus were compiled alongside the repertoire data. A separate validation cohort of 90 to 150 different subjects was used in addition to the roughly 700-subject first cohort. The T cell repertoires of some 670 subjects were profiled by immunosequencing and related to cytomegalovirus serostatus. Beyond this particular receptor, the publication reports: A later genetic analysis associated a missense DCLRE1C variant with V-gene and J-gene trimming of TCR beta chains, and an independent cohort replicated the association. Because counts were too low, seventeen rarely observed V segments, including chromosome 9 orphons, were left out of the earlier analysis of some 600 of the donors. Linkage disequilibrium might explain the correlated functional status among segregating V segments, but an unknown experimental factor could not be ruled out. A later analysis found that HLA-associated TCR beta chains were more clonally expanded and had lower generation probabilities than equally common non-associated chains. The cohort was sequenced for TCR beta chains only, and without alpha or paired-chain data the features that could be detected were limited. A further reported finding was that TCR beta sequences accurately predicted the HLA-A and HLA-B alleles for most subjects in the first cohort. Cytomegalovirus status was reported to be diagnosed by the classifier with high specificity and sensitivity in both the original and validation cohorts. In an earlier analysis of some 550 of the donors, most TCR beta V segments were observed in productive rearrangements about 87% or about 30% of the time, broadly matching IMGT annotations. At a false discovery rate of 0.05, a later analysis linked roughly 17,000 TCR beta sequences to specific HLA alleles. A later analysis found that TCR association rates varied across HLA loci, with DRB1 alleles showing the most associated TCRs and HLA-C alleles the fewest. Three of the identified cytomegalovirus-associated TCR beta chains were confirmed in vitro to be specific for cytomegalovirus antigens. Because some donors lacked HLA typing at each locus, the association tests relied only on the typed subset. Presence/absence analyses assumed roughly uniform sequencing depth across donors, an assumption that may not hold. Some IMGT-functional V segments, including TRBV6-2 and TRBV6-3, could not be told apart with the 87-base-pair reads, so those segments were excluded. When HLA alleles, especially DR and DQ, strongly co-occurred, TCR associations were difficult to assign to individual alleles. According to a later analysis, most CMV-associated TCR beta chains appeared to be HLA-restricted, and the HLA associations seemed to be driven largely by CMV exposure. Across donors, most TCR sequences were observed very rarely, whereas some public TCRs were present in many individuals. For the cohort, immune exposure information was limited to CMV serostatus. The study listed 164 TCR beta chains as associated with cytomegalovirus. The authors suggested that the approach could potentially be extended to other disease states and immunological phenotypes. A later genetic analysis reported fewer N-insertions in productive TCRs among donors in an Asian-associated ancestry cluster than the approximately 700-donor mean. According to a later analysis, parvovirus B19, influenza, CMV and Epstein-Barr virus appeared linked to several top co-occurrence clusters. A group of highly shared sequence variants was considered likely to be a technical artifact of the sequencing pipeline.

With regard to this clone: This clone's antigen is unknown. It has no much larger one-base neighbor in the sample; base qualities were not kept.

The receptor library was made with the immunoSEQ multiplex PCR assay. A mixture of 60 forward primers for TCR Vbeta segments and 13 reverse primers for TCR Jbeta segments was used in the multiplex PCR. The CDR3 region of rearranged TCR beta genes was amplified from genomic DNA by a multiplex PCR assay. On the Illumina HiSeq System, the amplified TCR beta libraries were sequenced as 87-base-pair reads. The authors' analysis ran thus. Across the 670 or so repertoires, a later analysis counted 80 million or so unique TCR beta chains, 9 million to 14 million of which were shared by at least two donors. Raw reads were error-corrected and collapsed into unique sequences by a nearest-neighbor algorithm in which closely related sequences were merged to remove PCR and sequencing errors. Alignment of CDR3 sequences to IMGT reference sequences was used to assign V, D and J gene segments. For a sequence to be retained, a match of at least six nucleotides was required to both a V gene segment and a J gene segment. A rearrangement counted as productive if the CDR3 had no stop codons and remained in frame with V and J, and every other rearrangement counted as non-productive. CDR3 was defined according to IMGT convention as the region running from the second conserved V-encoded cysteine to the conserved J-encoded phenylalanine. The earlier analysis of approximately 590 of the donors excluded any sequence lacking an unambiguous match to a single V gene segment. An earlier analysis of roughly 590 of the donors called V segments functional above 56.7% productive rearrangements and segregating when the between-donor standard deviation exceeded 5%. A statistical classification framework was developed to diagnose cytomegalovirus status using the catalog of TCR beta chain sequences. In a later analysis, V and J genes were assigned by comparing TCR nucleotide sequences against IMGT/GENE-DB human TR gene sequences. A later analysis assigned CDR3 sequences and most-parsimonious VDJ recombination scenarios with the TCRdist pipeline. In a later analysis, each TCR beta chain was defined by its CDR3 amino acid sequence together with its V-gene family, and reads lacking a unique V-gene family were excluded. In a later analysis, nearly 600 highly shared, low-generation-probability nucleotide sequences were removed to address suspected cross-contamination and a sequencing artifact. A later analysis calculated a clonal expansion index for each public chain from normalized within-repertoire ranks of inferred template counts. Generation probabilities in a later analysis came from a VDJ recombination model fitted to out-of-frame rearrangements, and those results were checked against IGoR. In a later analysis, TCR-TCR, TCR-HLA and TCR-CMV co-occurrence was scored with hypergeometric tests, and a repertoire-size bias correction was applied to TCR pairs. A later analysis estimated false discovery rates by permuting HLA or CMV assignments 20 times. In a later analysis, co-occurring TCRs were grouped with DBSCAN, and TCRdist sequence similarity was added when clustering was performed within HLA-allele-positive subsets. Repertoires with fewer than 30,000 or more than 120,000 public chains, plus five repertoires with anomalous nucleotide sharing, were excluded from co-occurrence clustering. Sourced from immuneACCESS, this table was stored by TCRdb with only in-frame sequences that have V and J called. A share of the clones is absent; for the studies checked, an unresolved V gene accounts for under half, and the remainder has no known explanation. D and trimming were read from the DNA, whereas the V and J calls and clone size are those reported in that table. This sample holds approximately 180,000 clones; about three quarters were observed only once. The ten top clones hold less than 1.1% of the sample.

Including cysteine and phenylalanine, the CDR3 has 21 amino acids. The read is trimmed to its CDR3 DNA, 63 bases read in frame from base 1. CDR1 SGHTA and CDR2 FQGTGA were looked up in the germline V gene. V is reduced by 1 base and J by 1 base, leaving a spacing of 23 bases between them. In total, 666 healthy bone marrow donors made up the cohort. At the time of sampling, all cohort members were nominally healthy, though unrecorded immune exposures were likely present. The donor was CMV seronegative and was included in the group of 352 seronegative cohort members. A peripheral blood sample was collected from each donor, and TCR beta sequencing was performed on peripheral blood mononuclear cells. Genomic DNA extraction from the blood cell samples was performed with the Qiagen DNeasy Blood Extraction Kit.

The source material was PBMCs. In this chain, TRBV7-3 is recombined with TRBJ2-6; matching of 5 bases hints at TRBD2 as the D gene. This receptor was obtained from a woman between 40 and 50 years old in good health and CMV-seronegative. The DNA sequence is given as TGTGCCAGCAGCTTAAAGCCGCCGTCCACGAGGAGGACGTCTGGGGCCAACGTCCTGACTTTC. The encoded protein is CASSLKPPSTRRTSGANVLTF.